These 16 T cell receptor beta chains originate from one sample sequenced in a study of T cell repertoires in cytomegalovirus infection. In TCRdb, the reads were re-called with MiXCR into one record per CDR3 protein. This table has 150,000 to 200,000 distinct CDR3 sequences, roughly 19% appearing once. Material: PBMCs. The source of these receptors is a human donor in good health (CMV status not recorded). Some clones in this sample may be carry-over from other donors' samples.

This clonotype was counted at least ten times. This chain links TRBV7-8 with TRBJ2-1; no reliable D call. The length of the CDR3 is 14 residues. The germline V gene has CDR1 SGHVS and CDR2 FQNEAQ. Deletions cut 4 bases from V and 3 bases from J, with 10 bases between. DNA of the CDR3: TGTGCCAGCAGCTCCACCGGCGGCTACAATGAGCAGTTCTTC. Translation: CASSSTGGYNEQFF.

The sample holds a few counts of this clonotype. The chain couples TRBV9 to TRBJ2-2; no firm D call. The V gene's germline CDR1 is SGDLS and CDR2 YYNGEE. Trimming stripped 3 bases from V and 8 bases from J, with 5 bases between. The CDR3 is 11 residues long. As DNA, the CDR3 is TGTGCCAGCAGCGCGTCGGGGGAGCTGTTTTTT. It specifies CASSASGELFF.

The rearrangement uses TRBV5-4 and TRBJ2-7; possibly TRBD1 or TRBD2 for D (6 bases each). This CDR3 comprises 15 residues. V was pared by 6 bases and J by 7 bases, with 23 bases between. Germline CDR1 and CDR2: SGHNT and YYREEE (reference sequence). CDR3 region: CASIFSGASLREQYF. In nucleotides, the CDR3 is TGTGCCAGCATCTTTTCGGGGGCTTCTCTACGAGAGCAGTACTTC.

The chain joins TRBV11-3 to TRBJ2-1, with TRBD2 matching 7 bases. The CDR3 spans 14 residues. Unmatched junction bases numbered 3, after V lost 2 bases and J lost 5 bases. Germline values: CDR1 SGHNT, CDR2 YENEEA. The CDR3, as DNA: TGTGCCAGCAGCTTATCGGGACTAAACAATGAGCAGTTCTTC. Translating it yields CASSLSGLNNEQFF.

This clonotype was seen a handful of times. The chain's CDR3 is CASSPPRWQGRGDEQFF. The CDR3 DNA follows: TGCGCCAGCAGTCCCCCTAGGTGGCAGGGTCGAGGGGATGAGCAGTTCTTC. The chain recombines TRBV23-1 with TRBJ2-1; D may correspond to TRBD1 or TRBD2 (5 bases each). TRBV23-1 falls under the ORF class, with uncertain function. The CDR3 is made up of 17 amino acids. Trimming left V 4 bases short and J 8 bases short, with 24 bases between.

The CDR3 reads CASSPPGQGAFTGELFF. In nucleotides, the CDR3 is TGTGCCAGCAGCCCCCCGGGACAGGGGGCCTTCACCGGGGAGCTGTTTTTT. The rearrangement uses TRBV7-9 and TRBJ2-2, with TRBD1 matching over 12 bases. The CDR3 sequence is 17 residues long. CDR1 and CDR2 (germline): SEHNR, FQNEAQ (reference sequence). V gave up 5 bases and J gave up 4 bases; unmatched junction bases: 8.

In this sample, this clonotype turned up a few times. V is TRBV6-2 or TRBV6-3 and J is TRBJ2-1; 11 bases line up with TRBD2. The CDR3 is made up of 13 amino acids. The ends lost 6 bases at V and 6 bases at J; junction bases unmatched: 1. Germline assignment: CDR1 MNHEY and CDR2 SVGEGT. The CDR3 reads CASRTSGTNEQFF. Here the CDR3 DNA reads TGTGCCAGCAGGACTAGCGGGACCAATGAGCAGTTCTTC.

V is TRBV7-3 and J is TRBJ2-2; 8 nucleotides match TRBD2. CDR3 size: 18 residues. Per germline, CDR1 SGHTA and CDR2 FQGTGA. V lost 5 bases to trimming and J lost 5 bases; unmatched junction nucleotides: 16. CDR3 sequence (DNA): TGTGCCAGCAGCCCCCCTCCGGGACTAGAGGGGTCAACCGGGGAGCTGTTTTTT. Protein product: CASSPPPGLEGSTGELFF.

This clonotype showed up many times. The chain has TRBV7-2 and TRBJ2-1; 7 positions agree with TRBD1. The CDR3 is 13 amino acids. Germline V gene data show CDR1 as SGHTA and CDR2 as FQGNSA. Germline trimming cut 5 bases from V and 8 bases from J; bases unmatched to any gene: 6. CDR3 residues: CASSPNRGDEQFF. In DNA, the CDR3 is TGTGCCAGCAGCCCGAACAGGGGCGATGAGCAGTTCTTC.

This clonotype occurred a few times. The CDR3 loop reads CASSQASHGYTF. DNA of the CDR3: TGTGCCAGCAGCCAAGCCAGCCATGGCTACACCTTC. J is TRBJ1-2 and V is TRBV14; D is uncertain. Trimming removed 1 base from V and 6 bases from J, with 6 bases in between. Germline loops: CDR1 SGHDN, CDR2 FVKESK. This CDR3 has 12 amino acids.

The chain couples TRBV5-1 to TRBJ1-3, with D unclear. With 8 bases removed from V and 0 bases from J, the gap between germline ends came to 15 bases. The CDR3 loop spans 15 amino acids. Germline CDR1 reads SGHRS; CDR2 reads YFSETQ. CDR3 coding DNA: TGCGCCAGTCACCGCGACGGCAGCTCTGGAAACACCATATATTTT. Its translation is CASHRDGSSGNTIYF.

This clonotype showed up many times. The chain combines TRBV12-3 or TRBV12-4 with TRBJ2-7; tentative D call: TRBD1 (6 bases). This CDR3 comprises 13 residues. V lost 6 bases and J 6 bases, leaving 15 bases between the germline ends. The chain's CDR3 is CASSKITGIEQYF. In DNA, the CDR3 is TGTGCCAGCAGCAAAATTACAGGGATCGAGCAGTACTTC.

The J gene is TRBJ2-7, the V gene TRBV25-1; tentatively, D is TRBD1 or TRBD2 (6 bases each). V dropped 7 bases and J dropped 2 bases, with 21 bases sitting between them. This CDR3 has 16 amino acids. Germline V gives CDR1 MGHDK, CDR2 SYGVNS. The CDR3 DNA is TGTGCCAGCACCGATTTCACAGGGCGCGGGACCTACGAGCAGTACTTC. Its translation: CASTDFTGRGTYEQYF.

CDR3 amino acids: CASSLWGMPQHF. In nucleotides, the CDR3 is TGTGCCAGCAGTTTATGGGGGATGCCCCAGCATTTT. This chain connects TRBV28 to TRBJ1-5; no clear D. The V gene lost 0 bases and the J gene lost 9 bases, with 6 bases spanning the gap. In germline, CDR1 is MDHEN, CDR2 SYDVKM. The CDR3 length is 12 residues.

This sequence joins TRBV19 and TRBJ2-6, with D unresolved. The CDR3 totals 15 residues. Looked up from germline, CDR1 is LNHDA and CDR2 is SQIVND (reference sequence). V lost 6 bases and J 3 bases, leaving 12 bases between the germline ends. In nucleotides, the CDR3 is TGTGCCAGTAGCTATAGGCCAAGTGGGGCCAACGTCCTGACTTTC. This encodes CASSYRPSGANVLTF.

This clonotype was detected only a few times. The J gene is TRBJ2-4, the V gene TRBV7-2; TRBD1 aligns across 8 bases. The germline V gene encodes CDR1 SGHTA and CDR2 FQGNSA. After removal of 6 bases from V and 3 bases from J, the junction contained 7 bases not matched to a gene. This CDR3 is 15 amino acids long. This CDR3 is CASSSYRGDKNIQYF. The CDR3 nucleotides are TGTGCCAGCAGTTCCTACAGGGGGGACAAAAACATTCAGTACTTC.